Listed below are T cell receptor beta chains from one sample, sequenced in a study of cytomegalovirus exposure and HLA in healthy donors. Assay used: immunoSEQ multiplex PCR; TCRdb lists only in-frame clones, some missing. The sample holds about 180,000 clones, 82% seen once. The sequenced sample consisted of PBMCs. The receptors shown here come from a man in his forties in good health and CMV-seronegative. Each CDR3 is given with its conserved first and last residue. D genes are given only for firm matches. Clone size is given for some rows only: seen once, a few or many times, or a class if the clone is expanded.

d_call | j_call | v_call | clone_size | cdr3_nt | cdr3_aa
TRBD2 | TRBJ2-3 | TRBV7-9 | . | TGTTCCGTTGTACGACTAGCGGGGGCGAGAGCAGATACGCAGTATTTT | CSVVRLAGARADTQYF
. | TRBJ2-7 | TRBV6-5 | . | TGTGCCAGCAGCTCGGACAGAGCCTACGAGCAGTACTTC | CASSSDRAYEQYF
. | TRBJ1-5 | TRBV30 | . | TGTGCCTGGAGTAGGCAGGCAGCCTATCAGCCCCAGCATTTT | CAWSRQAAYQPQHF
TRBD1 | TRBJ1-1 | TRBV11-2 | . | TGTGCCAGCAGCTCAATCGGACAGGGGTTCCACACTGAAGCTTTCTTT | CASSSIGQGFHTEAFF
TRBD2 | TRBJ2-1 | TRBV9 | . | TGTGCCAGCAGCCCACCTAGACTAGCGGGGGGGACCTACAATGAGCAGTTCTTC | CASSPPRLAGGTYNEQFF
TRBD1 | TRBJ2-1 | TRBV7-3 | . | TGTGCCAGCAGCACATTCCCCGGGACAGGATCCTACAATGAGCAGTTCTTC | CASSTFPGTGSYNEQFF
TRBD1 | TRBJ2-7 | TRBV2 | . | TGTGCCAGCAGTTTTGGGACAGGGCGCTACGAGCAGTACTTC | CASSFGTGRYEQYF
. | TRBJ2-1 | TRBV28 | once | TGTGCCAGCAGTTTGTATCATTCCCTAGTAGTCTACAATGAGCAGTTCTTC | CASSLYHSLVVYNEQFF
. | TRBJ2-7 | TRBV7-2 | . | TGTGCCAGCAGCTTAGCGGGAGCGGGCGTCTCCTACGAGCAGTACTTC | CASSLAGAGVSYEQYF
TRBD1 | TRBJ1-3 | TRBV7-2 | . | TGTGCCAGCAGCCCCGGACAGGGAAGGGCCGGTAACACCATATATTTT | CASSPGQGRAGNTIYF
. | TRBJ2-5 | TRBV4-1 | . | TGCGCCAGCAGCGCGCAGGGGCTAGCGGATCAAGAGACCCAGTACTTC | CASSAQGLADQETQYF
. | TRBJ1-5 | TRBV28 | . | TGTGCCAGCAGTTTCATGTGGCGCAATCAGCCCCAGCATTTT | CASSFMWRNQPQHF
TRBD1 | TRBJ1-1 | TRBV25-1 | . | TGTGCCAGCAGTGAATACCCTCACGGGACAGTGAACACTGAAGCTTTCTTT | CASSEYPHGTVNTEAFF
. | TRBJ1-1 | TRBV10-3 | . | TGTGCCATCAGTCCCGGGGGGGCGGCTTTCTTT | CAISPGGAAFF
. | TRBJ2-3 | TRBV30 | . | TGTGCCTGGAGTGTAGCAGGGTGGGCATCAGATACGCAGTATTTT | CAWSVAGWASDTQYF
TRBD1 | TRBJ1-1 | TRBV5-1 | few | TGCGCCAGCAGGGGAGGGACAGGGACTAACACTGAAGCTTTCTTT | CASRGGTGTNTEAFF
TRBD1 | TRBJ1-4 | TRBV18 | . | TGTGCCAGCTCACCCGGGACAGGGGCTGAAAAACTGTTTTTT | CASSPGTGAEKLFF
. | TRBJ1-1 | TRBV29-1 | . | TGCAGCGCTGGACATCCAGAGAACACTGAAGCTTTCTTT | CSAGHPENTEAFF
. | TRBJ2-3 | TRBV6-1 | . | TGTGCCAGCACGGTGAGGCAGCCAGATACGCAGTATTTT | CASTVRQPDTQYF
. | TRBJ1-5 | TRBV30 | . | TGTGCCTGGAAGGGGGGGGCTAATCAGCCCCAGCATTTT | CAWKGGANQPQHF
. | TRBJ1-1 | TRBV7-8 | . | TGTGCCAGCAGCTTCGGACAGAGAAATGAAGCTTTCTTT | CASSFGQRNEAFF
TRBD1 | TRBJ1-1 | TRBV7-9 | . | TGTGCCAGCAGCTTGCGAACAGGGGGCGCAGATGAAGCTTTCTTT | CASSLRTGGADEAFF
TRBD2 | TRBJ2-1 | TRBV5-1 | . | TGCGCCAGCAGCTTGGGGCTAGCGGGAGACCCCTCTTACAATGAGCAGTTCTTC | CASSLGLAGDPSYNEQFF
TRBD2 | TRBJ2-1 | TRBV7-9 | once | TGTGCCAGCAGCTTACGTAGCGGGGGATCATACAATGAGCAGTTCTTC | CASSLRSGGSYNEQFF
. | TRBJ2-2 | TRBV19 | . | TGTGCCAGTAGTATAGCAGGGAATACCGGGGAGCTGTTTTTT | CASSIAGNTGELFF
TRBD2 | TRBJ2-3 | TRBV5-8 | . | TGTGCCAGCAGCCGTCGACTAGCGGGAGGGTGGACCAACACAGATACGCAGTATTTT | CASSRRLAGGWTNTDTQYF
TRBD2 | TRBJ2-7 | TRBV4-1 | . | TGCGCCAGCAGCCAAGGCCCTAGCGGGGCCGTTTCTCCCTACGAGCAGTACTTC | CASSQGPSGAVSPYEQYF
. | TRBJ2-7 | TRBV5-1 | . | TGCGCCAGCAGTGCCTTTATGACTCCTTCCTACGAGCAGTACTTC | CASSAFMTPSYEQYF
TRBD1 | TRBJ1-2 | TRBV27 | . | TGTGCCAGCAGTTTCAAAGGGGGCAGGGACTATGGCTACACCTTC | CASSFKGGRDYGYTF
. | TRBJ2-1 | TRBV7-3 | once | TGTGCCAGCAGCTTAACCGGCTACAATGAGCAGTTCTTC | CASSLTGYNEQFF
. | TRBJ2-7 | TRBV6-5 | once | TGTGCCAGCGGTCAGGGCGCCGAGCAGTACTTC | CASGQGAEQYF
TRBD2 | TRBJ2-5 | TRBV28 | . | TGTGCCAGCGGACCTGCGGCGGGAGGGCCAGTGACCCAGTACTTC | CASGPAAGGPVTQYF
. | TRBJ1-5 | TRBV5-4 | . | TGTGCCAGCAGCGTCCCACAAGGCAATCAGCCCCAGCATTTT | CASSVPQGNQPQHF
. | TRBJ1-2 | TRBV18 | . | TGTGCCAGCTCACCCCCAGGGTCCTATGGCTACACCTTC | CASSPPGSYGYTF
TRBD1 | TRBJ2-1 | TRBV9 | . | TGTGCCAGCAGCGTAGGCCACGGGACAGACAATGAGCAGTTCTTC | CASSVGHGTDNEQFF
TRBD1 | TRBJ2-5 | TRBV5-1 | once | TGCGCCAGCAGCGGGACAGGGGGACGGGAGACCCAGTACTTC | CASSGTGGRETQYF
TRBD2 | TRBJ2-7 | TRBV28 | few | TGTGCCACCGGGGTAGCGGGGGGGCCTTACGAGCAGTACTTC | CATGVAGGPYEQYF
TRBD1 | TRBJ1-1 | TRBV5-6 | . | TGTGCCAGCAGCTTGGAAATAGGACAGGTATACGCTGAAGCTTTCTTT | CASSLEIGQVYAEAFF
TRBD1 | TRBJ2-7 | TRBV20-1 | . | TGCAGTGCTAGGACAGGGATCGGGCAGTACTTC | CSARTGIGQYF
. | TRBJ1-1 | TRBV30 | few | TGTGCCATGTCGGGACACTCGAACACTGAAGCTTTCTTT | CAMSGHSNTEAFF
. | TRBJ2-7 | TRBV2 | . | TGTGCCAGCACGGGCCCACAGGGTAGGCACGAGCAGTACTTC | CASTGPQGRHEQYF
. | TRBJ1-3 | TRBV7-2 | . | TGTGCCAGCACCATTTATGCTAGCGGAAACACCATATATTTT | CASTIYASGNTIYF
. | TRBJ2-2 | TRBV4-3 | . | TGCGCCAGCAGCCTGGGGGCATCCTCCGGGGAGCTGTTTTTT | CASSLGASSGELFF
. | TRBJ1-2 | TRBV30 | . | TGTGCCTGGAGTGTACTCCCAGGGAATGGCTACACCTTC | CAWSVLPGNGYTF
TRBD1 | TRBJ2-4 | TRBV19 | . | TGTGCCAGTAGTCAAACCGGGACAGGGGTAAACATTCAGTACTTC | CASSQTGTGVNIQYF
. | TRBJ1-3 | TRBV23-1 | . | TGCGCCAGCTGCGTCGAAGAATATTTT | CASCVEEYF
TRBD1 | TRBJ1-5 | TRBV4-2 | . | TGTGCCAGCAGCCTCGGGACAGAGATCAATCAGCCCCAGCATTTT | CASSLGTEINQPQHF
TRBD2 | TRBJ2-5 | TRBV6-5 | . | TGTGCCAGCAGTTACGGGACTAGGTTGCTGGGCCAGTACTTC | CASSYGTRLLGQYF
. | TRBJ2-3 | TRBV20-1 | . | TGCAGTGCTAGTATGAGCGGGTTGCAGTATTTT | CSASMSGLQYF
TRBD1 | TRBJ1-6 | TRBV9 | . | TGTGCCAGCAGCGTAAGGTCCGAAGGACAGGGCGGTTCACCCCTCCACTTT | CASSVRSEGQGGSPLHF